Following are 4 T cell receptor beta chains from one sample sequenced in a study of blood T cells in healthy people across ages. It was with a sample-barcoded 5' primer and a J-beta primer mix that a second PCR of roughly 7 to 12 cycles was run. TCRdb processed the 5' RACE reads anew with MiXCR; each CDR3 protein has one entry. The data show fewer than 1 million distinct CDR3 sequences, under 45% seen once. Sequencing used blood. These receptors all stem from a man in his sixties in good health.

A remark on this clonotype: One base away lies a much larger clone, so this may be a sequencing read error. The CDR3 region is CSVESLESPYGQYF. CDR3 in DNA: TGCAGCGTTGAATCCCTGGAAAGTCCCTACGGGCAGTACTTC. The chain carries TRBV29-1 and TRBJ2-7; D unclear. CDR1 and CDR2 from the germline V gene are SQVTM and ANQGSEA. This CDR3 spans 14 amino acids.

The chain joins TRBV5-5 to TRBJ2-1, with 8 bases identical to TRBD1. The CDR3 sequence is 16 residues long. Germline trimming cut 0 bases from V and 3 bases from J; bases unmatched to any gene: 5. CDR1 is SGHKS and CDR2 is YYEKEE in the germline V gene (reference sequence). CDR3 amino acids: CASSLAAGTGYNEQFF. For the CDR3, the DNA is TGTGCCAGCAGCTTGGCCGCCGGGACAGGCTACAATGAGCAGTTCTTC.

This clonotype was observed at least ten times. J is TRBJ2-5 and V is TRBV7-8; D is unclear. The CDR3 spans 15 residues. Trimming stripped 2 bases from V and 0 bases from J, with 10 bases between. Per the germline V gene, CDR1 is SGHVS and CDR2 is FQNEAQ. The DNA for the CDR3 is TGTGCCAGCAGCTTAAACCCTAGGTACCAAGAGACCCAGTACTTC. Its protein is CASSLNPRYQETQYF.

This clonotype was seen repeatedly, ten times or more. This chain connects TRBV12-3 or TRBV12-4 to TRBJ2-5, with 8 bases that match TRBD2. CDR3 length equals 13 residues. The V and J ends lost 6 bases and 5 bases, in that order; junction bases with no gene match: 5. In DNA form, the CDR3 reads TGTGCCAGCAGCTTGGGACTAGTGGAGACCCAGTACTTC. Its protein is CASSLGLVETQYF.